Listed here are 14 T cell receptor beta chains from one sample, sequenced in a study of T-cell memory formation after mild COVID-19. TCRdb itself ran the 5' RACE reads through MiXCR, one entry per CDR3 protein. The sample yields around 180,000 distinct CDR3 sequences, about 18% seen once. The sequencing sample was made of PBMCs or a T cell subset sorted from them (not recorded which). The receptors originated from a man in his late teens or twenties who had mild COVID-19 (a few samples of this study predate the infection). Cell type and time point are not known.

This clonotype has only a few counts. V gene TRBV18 combines with J gene TRBJ2-1; the D gene is possibly TRBD1 (6 bases). Per the germline V gene, CDR1 is KGHSH and CDR2 is LQKENI. Trimming cost V 6 bases and J 4 bases, with 16 bases left between them. The CDR3 is 15 amino acids. The CDR3 loop is CASSPTTGPYNEQFF. CDR3 in DNA: TGTGCCAGCTCGCCTACGACAGGACCTTACAATGAGCAGTTCTTC. The complete variable domain, with remaining parts taken from reference TRBV18 and TRBJ2-1, reads NAGVMQNPRHLVRRRGQEARLRCSPMKGHSHVYWYRQLPEEGLKFMVYLQKENIIDESGMPKERFSAEFPKEGPSILRIQQVVRGDSAAYFCASSPTTGPYNEQFFGPGTRLTVL.

The table lists this clonotype with a few counts. V is TRBV10-3 and J is TRBJ1-5, with a possible D match to TRBD1 (5 bases). The V end lost 7 bases, the J end lost 4 bases, and 17 bases lay between the germline ends. The CDR3 totals 15 residues. CDR1 ENHRY and CDR2 SYGVKD come from the germline V gene. CDR3 DNA: TGTGCCATCAAAAAGGACGGACAACATAATCAGCCCCAGCATTTT. Protein product: CAIKKDGQHNQPQHF.

This chain joins TRBV3-1 and TRBJ1-2; 7 positions agree with TRBD1. The J segment lost 8 bases and the V segment lost 5 bases, leaving 5 bases of the junction unmatched. Germline assignment: CDR1 LGHDT and CDR2 YNNKEL (reference sequence). The CDR3 contains 12 residues. CDR3 amino acids: CASSSTGKGYTF. The CDR3 coding sequence is TGTGCCAGCAGCTCGACAGGGAAAGGCTACACCTTC.

At least ten counts were recorded for this clonotype. The gene calls are TRBV11-2 and TRBJ1-2, with 10 bases lining up with TRBD1. Trimming at V came to 5 bases and at J to 6 bases, leaving 6 bases not matched to a gene. Germline V gene data show CDR1 as SGHAT and CDR2 as FQNNGV. The CDR3 totals 14 residues. CDR3 DNA: TGTGCCAGCAGCCCCTGGGGGACAGGGGATGGCTACACCTTC. This encodes CASSPWGTGDGYTF. Full variable domain (rest looked up from reference TRBV11-2 and TRBJ1-2): EAGVAQSPRYKIIEKRQSVAFWCNPISGHATLYWYQQILGQGPKLLIQFQNNGVVDDSQLPKDRFSAERLKGVDSTLKIQPAKLEDSAVYLCASSPWGTGDGYTFGSGTRLTVV.

This clonotype was picked up a small number of times. The rearrangement uses TRBV6-5 and TRBJ2-3; D might be TRBD2 (5 bases). In germline, CDR1 is MNHEY, CDR2 SVGAGI. Trimming shortened V by 2 bases and J by 2 bases, and 8 bases separated the two germline ends. This CDR3 has 14 amino acids. The CDR3 DNA sequence: TGTGCCAGCAGTTACGCCGGGATCACAGATACGCAGTATTTT. It codes for CASSYAGITDTQYF.

This rearrangement joins TRBV4-3 to TRBJ2-1, with 12 nucleotides matching TRBD2. The CDR3 has 17 amino acids. Trimming at V came to 1 base and at J to 3 bases, leaving 4 bases not matched to a gene. CDR1 is LGHNA and CDR2 is YSLEER in the germline V gene. The CDR3 sequence is CASSQGLLAGGYNEQFF. CDR3 nucleotide sequence: TGCGCCAGCAGCCAAGGCCTACTAGCGGGGGGCTACAATGAGCAGTTCTTC.

This clonotype has only a few counts. The chain is built from TRBV7-2 and TRBJ1-4, with a tentative D call TRBD1 (6 bases). This CDR3 has 13 amino acids. Germline assignment: CDR1 SGHTA and CDR2 FQGNSA. The V end lost 5 bases, the J end lost 5 bases, and 9 bases lay between the germline ends. The CDR3 sequence: CASSKGGNEKLFF. The CDR3 DNA reads as TGTGCCAGCAGCAAGGGGGGAAATGAAAAACTGTTTTTT.

This chain joins TRBV7-3 and TRBJ2-2; 9 positions agree with TRBD1. Losses at the gene ends were 5 bases for V and 4 bases for J; bases not matched to a gene: 8. Germline V gene lookup returns CDR1 SGHTA and CDR2 FQGTGA. This CDR3 region has 16 residues. The chain's CDR3 is CASSKTGGHVTGELFF. In nucleotides, the CDR3 is TGTGCCAGCAGCAAGACAGGGGGTCATGTCACCGGGGAGCTGTTTTTT.

The rearrangement links TRBV7-2 to TRBJ2-5; the D is unclear. CDR1 is SGHTA and CDR2 is FQGNSA in the germline V gene. V was cut by 5 bases and J by 9 bases, with 16 bases left in between. The CDR3 covers 13 residues. The CDR3 sequence is CASSPRALVAQYF. The CDR3, as DNA: TGTGCCAGCAGCCCCCGGGCCCTCGTCGCCCAGTACTTC. The whole variable domain, remainder taken from reference TRBV7-2 and TRBJ2-5, is GAGVSQSPSNKVTEKGKDVELRCDPISGHTALYWYRQSLGQGLEFLIYFQGNSAPDKSGLPSDRFSAERTGGSVSTLTIQRTQQEDSAVYLCASSPRALVAQYFGPGTRLLVL.

This chain joins TRBV5-1 and TRBJ1-1, with TRBD1 matching 7 bases. The CDR3 spans 15 residues. V shed 4 bases and J 4 bases; nucleotides not matched to a gene: 10. The V gene's germline CDR1 is SGHRS and CDR2 YFSETQ. The CDR3 DNA follows: TGCGCCAGCAGCACGGACAGGATTCGTGGCACTGAAGCTTTCTTT. This encodes CASSTDRIRGTEAFF.

The chain joins TRBV12-3 or TRBV12-4 to TRBJ1-4; D is ambiguous. Trimming took off 6 bases at V and 14 bases at J, with 13 bases between the two ends. CDR3 size: 11 residues. The CDR3 reads CASSLGEGLFF. For the CDR3, the DNA is TGTGCCAGCAGCCTTGGGGAGGGTCTGTTTTTT.

Many counts were recorded for this clonotype. V is TRBV29-1 and J is TRBJ2-3; 14 nucleotides agree with TRBD2. The V and J ends lost 4 bases and 6 bases, in that order; junction bases with no gene match: 3. Germline V gives CDR1 SQVTM, CDR2 ANQGSEA. The CDR3 is made up of 14 amino acids. The chain's CDR3 is CSVVGLAGGDTQYF. CDR3 nucleotide sequence: TGCAGCGTTGTAGGACTAGCGGGGGGCGATACGCAGTATTTT.

This clonotype appeared many times. This sequence joins TRBV7-9 and TRBJ1-3; D remains ambiguous. The ends were cut back, 4 bases at V and 3 bases at J, with 7 bases in the middle. The CDR3 contains 13 residues. From germline, CDR1 is SEHNR and CDR2 FQNEAQ (reference sequence). The CDR3 nucleotides are TGTGCCAGCAGCTCGACCCGTGGAAACACCATATATTTT. Translation gives CASSSTRGNTIYF. The full variable domain, completed using reference TRBV7-9 and TRBJ1-3, is DTGVSQNPRHKITKRGQNVTFRCDPISEHNRLYWYRQTLGQGPEFLTYFQNEAQLEKSRLLSDRFSAERPKGSFSTLEIQRTEQGDSAMYLCASSSTRGNTIYFGEGSWLTVV.

This clonotype was seen repeatedly, ten times or more. The chain combines TRBV5-1 with TRBJ1-1, with D perhaps TRBD1 (5 bases). The V end was cut by 0 bases, the J end by 11 bases, with 17 bases between. Germline CDR1 SGHRS, CDR2 YFSETQ. The CDR3 runs to 14 residues. The CDR3, as DNA: TGCGCCAGCAGCTTGGGGCCCGAGGCGGGGCCGGCTTTCTTT. The encoded protein is CASSLGPEAGPAFF.